These T cell receptor beta chains were read from a single sample in a study of T cells after yellow fever vaccination. Via MiXCR, TCRdb re-called the 5' RACE reads, giving one row per CDR3 protein. The sample comprises some 600,000 distinct CDR3 sequences, about a sixth of which are singletons, and 17% rests with the top ten. The sequencing used PBMCs, collected 5 days after the first yellow fever vaccination. The origin of the receptors is a man younger than 30 who received the YFV17D yellow fever vaccine. Each CDR3 is given with its conserved first and last residue. A D gene is named only where the DNA matches it firmly. The size field is filled for only some rows; it gives once, few, many or a size class.

d_gene,j_gene,abundance,v_gene,CDR3nt,CDR3aa
NA,TRBJ1-1,many,TRBV7-3,TGTGCCAGCAGCTACTTGGGTGGGAACACTGAAGCTTTCTTT,CASSYLGGNTEAFF
TRBD2,TRBJ2-3,NA,TRBV4-3,TGCGCCAGCAGCCAAGATGGGGCTAGCGGAAGCACAGATACGCAGTATTTT,CASSQDGASGSTDTQYF
NA,TRBJ1-3,NA,TRBV7-9,TGTGCCAGCAGCTTAGGCCTTGGAAACACCATATATTTT,CASSLGLGNTIYF
NA,TRBJ2-1,NA,TRBV19,TGTGCCAGTAGGGACTGGAATGAGCAGTTCTTC,CASRDWNEQFF
NA,TRBJ1-1,NA,TRBV11-2,TGTGCCAGCAGCTTAGCCAGGGACACTGAAGCTTTCTTT,CASSLARDTEAFF
NA,TRBJ1-1,NA,TRBV5-4,TGTGCCAGCAGCCGAAGTGTGAACACTGAAGCTTTCTTT,CASSRSVNTEAFF
NA,TRBJ1-1,few,TRBV7-9,TGTGCCAGCAGCTTTTCCGCCCGCACTGAAGCTTTCTTT,CASSFSARTEAFF
NA,TRBJ2-1,NA,TRBV12-3/TRBV12-4,TGTGCCAGCAGCTGGAGGGGGATGGGGTACAATGAGCAGTTCTTC,CASSWRGMGYNEQFF
TRBD2,TRBJ2-1,many,TRBV5-1,TGCGCCAGCAGCTTGGTCCCGGGACTAAGGAGTGAGCAGTTCTTC,CASSLVPGLRSEQFF
NA,TRBJ2-2,few,TRBV5-1,TGCGCCAGCAGGAGGCAGCACACCGGGGAGCTGTTTTTT,CASRRQHTGELFF
TRBD1,TRBJ1-2,NA,TRBV5-1,TGCGCCAGCAGCTTGGGGACAGGGTTTGGCTACACCTTC,CASSLGTGFGYTF
NA,TRBJ2-1,NA,TRBV27,TGTGCCAGCAGGCCGGGGCTTTACAATGAGCAGTTCTTC,CASRPGLYNEQFF
NA,TRBJ1-2,few,TRBV29-1,TGCAGCGTTGAGGGAAGGGAGCGTGGCTACACCTTC,CSVEGRERGYTF
NA,TRBJ2-1,few,TRBV7-9,TGTGCCAGCAGCTTAGGGCAGGGGCAGGCCTACAATGAGCAGTTCTTC,CASSLGQGQAYNEQFF
NA,TRBJ1-5,few,TRBV19,TGTGCCAGTAGTATGGTCAGGGATAGCAATCAGCCCCAGCATTTT,CASSMVRDSNQPQHF
NA,TRBJ2-3,NA,TRBV29-1,TGCAGCGTTGAACGATCAACTAGCACAGATACGCAGTATTTT,CSVERSTSTDTQYF
NA,TRBJ1-1,few,TRBV12-3/TRBV12-4,TGTGCCAGCGGATGGGGACGGGTGAACACTGAAGCTTTCTTT,CASGWGRVNTEAFF
NA,TRBJ1-4,few,TRBV5-6,TGTGCCAGCAGCCCGGTAGGCCTATCCAGTGAAAAACTGTTTTTT,CASSPVGLSSEKLFF
NA,TRBJ2-2,few,TRBV5-1,TGCGCCAGCAGCTTGGCGGGGTCTTGGACCGGGGAGCTGTTTTTT,CASSLAGSWTGELFF
NA,TRBJ1-2,NA,TRBV5-1,TGCGCCAGCAGCTTGGCCGGGCGTCCCCCTCCGGGCGGCTACACCTTC,CASSLAGRPPPGGYTF
NA,TRBJ1-3,NA,TRBV7-2,TGTGCCAGCAGCAAAGGGGGTGGAAACACCATATATTTT,CASSKGGGNTIYF
NA,TRBJ2-3,NA,TRBV20-1,TGCAGTGCTAGAGATACCCGGAGCACAGATACGCAGTATTTT,CSARDTRSTDTQYF
NA,TRBJ2-7,NA,TRBV20-1,TGCAGTGCTAGGGCCCCCGGCTACGAGCAGTACTTC,CSARAPGYEQYF
TRBD1,TRBJ1-4,many,TRBV5-1,TGCGCCAGCAGCGTTGTTCCTCCGGGACAGGAGCAACATGAAAAACTGTTTTTT,CASSVVPPGQEQHEKLFF
TRBD1,TRBJ1-2,NA,TRBV5-6,TGTGCCAGCAGCCTAGGACAGGGCATTAATGGCTACACCTTC,CASSLGQGINGYTF
TRBD1,TRBJ2-7,NA,TRBV20-1,TGCAGTGCTAGAGATATAATAGGCGGGACAGGGGGGTACGAGCAGTACTTC,CSARDIIGGTGGYEQYF
TRBD1,TRBJ1-4,many,TRBV4-3,TGCGCCAGCAGCCAAGATTTGGCCTCTCTGGGACAGGGGGCATTT,CASSQDLASLGQGAF
TRBD1,TRBJ1-2,few,TRBV15,TGTGCCACCAGCAGAGATCCGGACAGGGGTTTGGGCTACACCTTC,CATSRDPDRGLGYTF
NA,TRBJ2-6,NA,TRBV3-1,TGTGCCAGCAGCCAAGACGCCCACTCTGGGGCCAACGTCCTGACTTTC,CASSQDAHSGANVLTF
TRBD2,TRBJ2-5,few,TRBV9,TGTGCCAGCAGCATCGGACTAGCGGGGGCGCGCCAAGAGACCCAGTACTTC,CASSIGLAGARQETQYF
NA,TRBJ2-2,many,TRBV14,TGTGCCAGCAGCCAAGAGTCGGCAGTTACCGGGGAGCTGTTTTTT,CASSQESAVTGELFF
NA,TRBJ2-1,many,TRBV12-3/TRBV12-4,TGTGCCAGCAGCCCTGGGACAATCAATGAGCAGTTCTTC,CASSPGTINEQFF
TRBD1,TRBJ2-7,few,TRBV12-3/TRBV12-4,TGTGCCAGCAGTTTAGTCTGGGACAGCTCCTACGAGCAGTACTTC,CASSLVWDSSYEQYF
TRBD1,TRBJ2-5,NA,TRBV27,TGTGCCAGCAGACGTACAGGGGCCCAAGAGACCCAGTACTTC,CASRRTGAQETQYF